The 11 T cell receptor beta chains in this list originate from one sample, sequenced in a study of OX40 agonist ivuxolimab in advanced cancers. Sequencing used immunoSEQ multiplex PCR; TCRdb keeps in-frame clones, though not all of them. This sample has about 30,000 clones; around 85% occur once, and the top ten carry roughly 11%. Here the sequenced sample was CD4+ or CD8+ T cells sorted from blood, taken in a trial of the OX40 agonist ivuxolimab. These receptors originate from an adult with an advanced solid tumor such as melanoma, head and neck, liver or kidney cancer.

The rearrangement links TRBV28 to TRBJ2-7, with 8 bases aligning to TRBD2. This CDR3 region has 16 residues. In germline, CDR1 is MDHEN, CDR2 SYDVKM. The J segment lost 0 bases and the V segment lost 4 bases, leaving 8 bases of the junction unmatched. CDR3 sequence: CASSSPGGGLSYEQYF. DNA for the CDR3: TGTGCCAGCAGTTCCCCTGGCGGGGGGCTCTCCTACGAGCAGTACTTC.

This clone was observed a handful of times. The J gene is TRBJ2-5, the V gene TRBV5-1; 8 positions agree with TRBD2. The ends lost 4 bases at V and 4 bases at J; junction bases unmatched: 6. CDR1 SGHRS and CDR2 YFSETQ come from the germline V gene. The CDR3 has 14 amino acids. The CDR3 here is CASSDGGAGETQYF. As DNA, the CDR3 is TGCGCCAGCAGCGACGGGGGGGCTGGAGAGACCCAGTACTTC. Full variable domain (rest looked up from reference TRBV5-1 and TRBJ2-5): KAGVTQTPRYLIKTRGQQVTLSCSPISGHRSVSWYQQTPGQGLQFLFEYFSETQRNKGNFPGRFSGRQFSNSRSEMNVSTLELGDSALYLCASSDGGAGETQYFGPGTRLLVL.

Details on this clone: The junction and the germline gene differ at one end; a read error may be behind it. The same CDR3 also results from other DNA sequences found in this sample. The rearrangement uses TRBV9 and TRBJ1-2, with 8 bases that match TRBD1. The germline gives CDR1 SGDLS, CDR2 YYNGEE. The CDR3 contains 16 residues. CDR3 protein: CASSPRTVGQGAGYTF. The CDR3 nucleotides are TGCGCCAGCAGCCCCAGAACCGTAGGACAGGGAGCTGGCTACACCTTC.

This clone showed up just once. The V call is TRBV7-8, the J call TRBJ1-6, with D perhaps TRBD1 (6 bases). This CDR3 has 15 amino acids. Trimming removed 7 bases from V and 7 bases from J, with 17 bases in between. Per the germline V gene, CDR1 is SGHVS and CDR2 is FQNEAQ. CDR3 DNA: TGTGCCAGCACCCTTATGGGGGCACAGAATTCACCCCTCCACTTT. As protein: CASTLMGAQNSPLHF.

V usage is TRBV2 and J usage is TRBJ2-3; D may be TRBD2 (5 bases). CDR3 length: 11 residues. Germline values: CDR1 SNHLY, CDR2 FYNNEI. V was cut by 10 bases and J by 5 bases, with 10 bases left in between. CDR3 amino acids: CATARGDTQYF. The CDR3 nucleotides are TGTGCCACAGCCCGGGGAGATACGCAGTATTTT.

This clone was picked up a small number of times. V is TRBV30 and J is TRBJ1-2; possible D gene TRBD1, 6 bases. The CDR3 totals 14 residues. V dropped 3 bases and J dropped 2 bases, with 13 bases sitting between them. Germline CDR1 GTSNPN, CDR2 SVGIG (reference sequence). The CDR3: CAWRWGRGNYGYTF. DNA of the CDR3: TGTGCCTGGAGATGGGGCAGGGGAAACTATGGCTACACCTTC.

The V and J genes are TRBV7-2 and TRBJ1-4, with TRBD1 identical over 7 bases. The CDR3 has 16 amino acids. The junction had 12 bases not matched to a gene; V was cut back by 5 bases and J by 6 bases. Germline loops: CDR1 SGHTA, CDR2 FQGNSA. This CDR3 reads CASSHPIGGGDEKLFF. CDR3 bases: TGTGCCAGCAGCCACCCCATAGGGGGCGGGGATGAAAAACTGTTTTTT. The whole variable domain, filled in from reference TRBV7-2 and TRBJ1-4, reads GAGVSQSPSNKVTEKGKDVELRCDPISGHTALYWYRQSLGQGLEFLIYFQGNSAPDKSGLPSDRFSAERTGGSVSTLTIQRTQQEDSAVYLCASSHPIGGGDEKLFFGSGTQLSVL.

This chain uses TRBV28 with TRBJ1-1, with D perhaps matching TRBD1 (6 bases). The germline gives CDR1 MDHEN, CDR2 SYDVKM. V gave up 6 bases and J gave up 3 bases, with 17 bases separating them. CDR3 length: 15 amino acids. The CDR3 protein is CASSSQGRPDTEAFF. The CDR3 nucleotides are TGTGCCAGCAGCTCCCAGGGGAGGCCTGACACTGAAGCTTTCTTT.

This CDR3 reads CASSDMRAQYF. The DNA of the CDR3 is TGTGCCAGCAGTGATATGAGGGCGCAGTACTTC. The chain carries TRBV6-1 and TRBJ2-7; the D gene is possibly TRBD2 (5 bases). This CDR3 is 11 amino acids long. Germline loops: CDR1 MNHNS, CDR2 SASEGT. V lost 3 bases and J lost 9, with 9 bases in between.

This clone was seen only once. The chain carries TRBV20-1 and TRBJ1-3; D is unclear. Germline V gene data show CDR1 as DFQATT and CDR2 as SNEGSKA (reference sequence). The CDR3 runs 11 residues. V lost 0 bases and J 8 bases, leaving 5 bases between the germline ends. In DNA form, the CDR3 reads TGCAGTGCTAGAGATACACACACCATATATTTT. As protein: CSARDTHTIYF.

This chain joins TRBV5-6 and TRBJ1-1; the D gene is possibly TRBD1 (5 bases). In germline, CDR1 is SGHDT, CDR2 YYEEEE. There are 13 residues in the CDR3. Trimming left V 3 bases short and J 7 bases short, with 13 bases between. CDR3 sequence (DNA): TGTGCCAGCAGCTCGGGGGTAGTTGGTGAAGCTTTCTTT. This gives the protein CASSSGVVGEAFF.